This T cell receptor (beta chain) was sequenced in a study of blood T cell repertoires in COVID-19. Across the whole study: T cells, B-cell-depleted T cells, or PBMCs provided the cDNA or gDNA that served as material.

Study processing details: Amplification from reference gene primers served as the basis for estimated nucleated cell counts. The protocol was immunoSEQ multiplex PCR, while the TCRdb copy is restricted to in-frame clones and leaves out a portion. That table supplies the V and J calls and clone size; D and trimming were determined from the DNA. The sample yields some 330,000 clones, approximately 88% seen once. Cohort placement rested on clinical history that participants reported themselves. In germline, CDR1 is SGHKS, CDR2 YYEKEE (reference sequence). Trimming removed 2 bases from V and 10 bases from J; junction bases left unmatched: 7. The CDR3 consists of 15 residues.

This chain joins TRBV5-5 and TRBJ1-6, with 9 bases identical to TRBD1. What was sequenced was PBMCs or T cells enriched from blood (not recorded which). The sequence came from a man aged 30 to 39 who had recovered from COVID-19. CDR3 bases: TGTGCCAGCAGCTTCGAACAGGGGGCGCGGTCACCCCTCCACTTT. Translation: CASSFEQGARSPLHF.